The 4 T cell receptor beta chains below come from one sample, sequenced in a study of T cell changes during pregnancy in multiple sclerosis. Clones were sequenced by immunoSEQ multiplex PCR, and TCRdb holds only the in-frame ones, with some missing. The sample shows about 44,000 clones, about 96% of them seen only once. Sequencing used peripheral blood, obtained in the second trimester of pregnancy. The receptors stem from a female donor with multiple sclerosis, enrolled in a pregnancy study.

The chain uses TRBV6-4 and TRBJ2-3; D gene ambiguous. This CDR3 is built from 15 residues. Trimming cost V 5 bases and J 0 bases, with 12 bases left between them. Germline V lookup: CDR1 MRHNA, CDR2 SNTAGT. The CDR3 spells CASSLTTTSTDTQYF. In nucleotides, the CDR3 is TGTGCCAGCAGTCTAACAACGACTAGCACAGATACGCAGTATTTT.

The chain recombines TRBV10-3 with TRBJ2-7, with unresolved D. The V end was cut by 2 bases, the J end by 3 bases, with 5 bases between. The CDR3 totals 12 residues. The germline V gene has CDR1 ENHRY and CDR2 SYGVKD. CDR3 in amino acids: CAISETVYEQYF. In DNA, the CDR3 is TGTGCCATCAGTGAGACAGTCTACGAGCAGTACTTC.

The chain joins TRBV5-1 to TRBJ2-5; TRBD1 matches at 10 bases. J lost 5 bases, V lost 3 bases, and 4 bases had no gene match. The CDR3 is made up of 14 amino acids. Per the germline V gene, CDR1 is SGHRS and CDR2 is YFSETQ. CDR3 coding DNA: TGCGCCAGCAGCTGGCGGGGACAGGGGGAGACCCAGTACTTC. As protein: CASSWRGQGETQYF.

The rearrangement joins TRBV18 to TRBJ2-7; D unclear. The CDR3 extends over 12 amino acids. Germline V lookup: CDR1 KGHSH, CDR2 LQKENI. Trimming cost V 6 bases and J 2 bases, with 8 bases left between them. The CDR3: CASSGSAYEQYF. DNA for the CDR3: TGTGCCAGCTCCGGGTCAGCCTACGAGCAGTACTTC.